This TCR beta chain was captured in a study of CD8 T cells in ankylosing spondylitis. The study, taken as a whole, reports: Earlier authors reported some of these motif variants in reactive arthritis synovial fluid and blood. Clones linked to disease were reported to show significant enrichment in matched ankylosing spondylitis synovial fluid.

Germline values: CDR1 MGHDK, CDR2 SYGVNS. The CDR3 is 15 residues long. Trimming removed 4 bases from V and 7 bases from J; junction bases left unmatched: 11. About this clonotype itself: What it binds is not known.

By quantitative 5'-RACE with molecular barcodes, the TCR beta libraries were made. TCRdb called the 5' RACE reads again in MiXCR, with one record for every CDR3 protein. This table has approximately 130,000 distinct CDR3 sequences, over 10% appearing once. The sequencing input was blood, either unsorted or a sorted T cell fraction (not recorded which). The sequence was obtained from a female donor with ankylosing spondylitis or in good health (not recorded which). This chain joins TRBV25-1 and TRBJ2-7; 9 bases are a match to TRBD1. As DNA, the CDR3 is TGTGCCAGCAGTGCATCCGGGACAGGGCCCTCGGAGCAGTACTTC. This sequence encodes CASSASGTGPSEQYF.